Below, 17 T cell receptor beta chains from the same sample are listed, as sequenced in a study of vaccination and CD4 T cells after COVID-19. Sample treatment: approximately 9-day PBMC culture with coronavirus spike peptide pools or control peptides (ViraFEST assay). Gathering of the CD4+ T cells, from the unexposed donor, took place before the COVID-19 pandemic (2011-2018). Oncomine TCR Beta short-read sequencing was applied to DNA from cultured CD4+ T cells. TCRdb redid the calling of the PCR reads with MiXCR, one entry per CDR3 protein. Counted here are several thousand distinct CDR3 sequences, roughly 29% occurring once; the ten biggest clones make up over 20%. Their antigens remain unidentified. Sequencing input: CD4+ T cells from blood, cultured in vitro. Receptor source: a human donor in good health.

The CDR3 nucleotides read TGCAGTGCTTTTAGCGGGGGCAGCGCCGGGGAGCTGTTTTTT. It encodes CSAFSGGSAGELFF. V gene TRBV20-1 combines with J gene TRBJ2-2, with 9 positions matching TRBD2. Trimming cost V 5 bases and J 6 bases; bases outside gene matches: 7. The CDR3 runs to 14 residues. Germline values: CDR1 DFQATT, CDR2 SNEGSKA (reference sequence).

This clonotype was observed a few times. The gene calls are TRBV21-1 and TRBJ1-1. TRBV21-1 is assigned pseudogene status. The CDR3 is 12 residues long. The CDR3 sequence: CASSKVNTEAFF. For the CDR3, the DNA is TGTGCCAGCAGCAAAGTGAACACTGAAGCTTTCTTT.

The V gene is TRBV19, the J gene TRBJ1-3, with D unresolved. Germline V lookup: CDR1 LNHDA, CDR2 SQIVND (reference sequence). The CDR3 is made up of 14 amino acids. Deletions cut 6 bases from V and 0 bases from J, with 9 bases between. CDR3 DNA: TGTGCCAGTAGGCGCCAGACCTCTGGAAACACCATATATTTT. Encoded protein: CASRRQTSGNTIYF.

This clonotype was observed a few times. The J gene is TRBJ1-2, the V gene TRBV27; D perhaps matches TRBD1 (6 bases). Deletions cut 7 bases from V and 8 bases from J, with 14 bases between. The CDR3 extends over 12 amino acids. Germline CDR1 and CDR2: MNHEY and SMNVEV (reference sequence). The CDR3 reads CASNNPGEGYTF. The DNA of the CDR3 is TGTGCCAGCAATAACCCAGGGGAAGGCTACACCTTC.

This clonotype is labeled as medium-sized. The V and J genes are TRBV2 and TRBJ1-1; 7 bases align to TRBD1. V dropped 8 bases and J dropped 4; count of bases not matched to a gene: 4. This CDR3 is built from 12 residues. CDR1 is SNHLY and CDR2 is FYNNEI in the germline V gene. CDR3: CASDRVSTEAFF. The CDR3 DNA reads TGTGCCAGCGACAGGGTATCCACTGAAGCTTTCTTT.

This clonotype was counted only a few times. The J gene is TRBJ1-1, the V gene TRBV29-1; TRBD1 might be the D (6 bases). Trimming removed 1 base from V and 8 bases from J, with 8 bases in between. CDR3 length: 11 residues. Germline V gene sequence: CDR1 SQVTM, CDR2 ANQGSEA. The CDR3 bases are TGCAGCGTTGAAGGGACAGTCGAAGCTTTCTTT. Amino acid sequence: CSVEGTVEAFF.

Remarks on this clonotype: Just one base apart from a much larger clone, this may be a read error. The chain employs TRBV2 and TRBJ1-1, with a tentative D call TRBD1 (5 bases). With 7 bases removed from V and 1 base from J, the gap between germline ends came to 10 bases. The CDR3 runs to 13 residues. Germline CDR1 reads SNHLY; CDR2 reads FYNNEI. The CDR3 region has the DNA TGTGCCAGCACCCGGGGCGAGAACACTGAAGCTTTCTTT. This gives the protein CASTRGENTEAFF.

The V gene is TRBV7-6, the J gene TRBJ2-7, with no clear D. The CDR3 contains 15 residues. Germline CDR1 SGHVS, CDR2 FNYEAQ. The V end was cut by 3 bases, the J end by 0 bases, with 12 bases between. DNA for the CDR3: TGTGCCAGCAGCTTGGAGACTGGCTTCTCCTACGAGCAGTACTTC. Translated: CASSLETGFSYEQYF.

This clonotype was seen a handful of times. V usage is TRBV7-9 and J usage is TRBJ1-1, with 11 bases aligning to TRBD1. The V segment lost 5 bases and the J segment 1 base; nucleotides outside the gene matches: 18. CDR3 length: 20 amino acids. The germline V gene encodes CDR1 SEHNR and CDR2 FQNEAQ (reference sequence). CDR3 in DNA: TGTGCCAGCAGCGCATCTCCCGGGACAGGGGGGAGAAAAGGGAACACTGAAGCTTTCTTT. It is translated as CASSASPGTGGRKGNTEAFF.

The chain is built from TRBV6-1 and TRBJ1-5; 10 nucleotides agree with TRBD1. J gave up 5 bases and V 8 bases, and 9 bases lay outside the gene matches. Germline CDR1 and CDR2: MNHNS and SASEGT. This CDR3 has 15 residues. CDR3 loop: CASSGDGTGDQPQHF. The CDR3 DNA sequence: TGTGCCAGCTCGGGGGATGGGACAGGGGATCAGCCCCAGCATTTT.

CDR3 loop: CASSSSGEVGQPQHF. The CDR3 DNA follows: TGTGCCAGCAGCTCCTCAGGGGAGGTAGGTCAGCCCCAGCATTTT. The V call is TRBV7-9, the J call TRBJ1-5; D is perhaps TRBD1 (6 bases). The CDR3 runs to 15 residues. The V end lost 4 bases, the J end lost 6 bases, and 16 bases lay between the germline ends. The V gene's germline CDR1 is SEHNR and CDR2 FQNEAQ (reference sequence).

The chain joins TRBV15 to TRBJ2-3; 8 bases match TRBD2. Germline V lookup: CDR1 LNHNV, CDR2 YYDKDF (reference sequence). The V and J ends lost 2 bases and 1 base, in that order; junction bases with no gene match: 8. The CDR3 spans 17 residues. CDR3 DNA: TGTGCCACCAGCAGACGACCGGGGGGGCTCCGCACAGATACGCAGTATTTT. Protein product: CATSRRPGGLRTDTQYF. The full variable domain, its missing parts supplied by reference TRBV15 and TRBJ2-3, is DAMVIQNPRYQVTQFGKPVTLSCSQTLNHNVMYWYQQKSSQAPKLLFHYYDKDFNNEADTPDNFQSRRPNTSFCFLDIRSPGLGDTAMYLCATSRRPGGLRTDTQYFGPGTRLTVL.

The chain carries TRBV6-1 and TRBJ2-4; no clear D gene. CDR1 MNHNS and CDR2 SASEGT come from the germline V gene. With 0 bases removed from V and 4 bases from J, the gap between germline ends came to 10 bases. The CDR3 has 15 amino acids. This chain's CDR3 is CASSEAPTAKNIQYF. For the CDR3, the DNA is TGTGCCAGCAGTGAAGCCCCCACAGCAAAAAACATTCAGTACTTC.

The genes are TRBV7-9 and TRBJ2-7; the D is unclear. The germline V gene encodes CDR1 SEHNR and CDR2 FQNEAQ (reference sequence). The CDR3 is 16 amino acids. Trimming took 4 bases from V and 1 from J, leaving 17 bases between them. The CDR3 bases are TGTGCCAGCAGCTCCGGAGACACCAGCCAGTCCTACGAGCAGTACTTC. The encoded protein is CASSSGDTSQSYEQYF.

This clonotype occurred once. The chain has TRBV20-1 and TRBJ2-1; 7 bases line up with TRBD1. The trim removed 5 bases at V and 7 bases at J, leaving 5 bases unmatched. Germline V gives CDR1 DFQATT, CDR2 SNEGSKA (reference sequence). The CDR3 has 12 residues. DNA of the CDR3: TGCAGTGCTGAGGGGGCGATGAATGAGCAGTTCTTC. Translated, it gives CSAEGAMNEQFF.

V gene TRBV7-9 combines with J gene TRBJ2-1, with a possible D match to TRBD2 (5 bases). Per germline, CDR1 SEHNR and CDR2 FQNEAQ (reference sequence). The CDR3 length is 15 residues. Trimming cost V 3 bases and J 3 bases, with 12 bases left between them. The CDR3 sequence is CASSLGDGSYNEQFF. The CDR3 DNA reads TGTGCCAGCAGCTTGGGAGACGGAAGCTACAATGAGCAGTTCTTC.

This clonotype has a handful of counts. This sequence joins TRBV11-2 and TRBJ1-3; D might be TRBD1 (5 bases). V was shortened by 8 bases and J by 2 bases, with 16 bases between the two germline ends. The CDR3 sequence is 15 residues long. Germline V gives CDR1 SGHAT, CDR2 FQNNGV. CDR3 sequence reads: CASVPRRGPGNTIYF. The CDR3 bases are TGTGCCAGCGTACCCAGGCGGGGCCCTGGAAACACCATATATTTT. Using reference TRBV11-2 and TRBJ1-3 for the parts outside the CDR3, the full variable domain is EAGVAQSPRYKIIEKRQSVAFWCNPISGHATLYWYQQILGQGPKLLIQFQNNGVVDDSQLPKDRFSAERLKGVDSTLKIQPAKLEDSAVYLCASVPRRGPGNTIYFGEGSWLTVV.